The 15 T cell receptor beta chains reported below all come from one sample, sequenced in a study of blood T cell repertoires in COVID-19. Here immunoSEQ multiplex PCR was the method, and the copy in TCRdb shows in-frame clones only, minus some. The repertoire consists of around 140,000 clones, with 81% occurring once and the leading ten covering about 8.4%. Sequencing input: peripheral blood. The source is an older woman with active or convalescent COVID-19.

The chain employs TRBV7-2 and TRBJ1-1; the D is unclear. This CDR3 has 15 amino acids. V was shortened by 1 base and J by 1 base, with 10 bases between the two germline ends. The germline gives CDR1 SGHTA, CDR2 FQGNSA. The DNA of the CDR3 is TGTGCCAGCAGCTTAGAGGCCGCGGAGAACACTGAAGCTTTCTTT. This translates into CASSLEAAENTEAFF. Combining the CDR3 with reference TRBV7-2 and TRBJ1-1 gives the whole variable domain GAGVSQSPSNKVTEKGKDVELRCDPISGHTALYWYRQSLGQGLEFLIYFQGNSAPDKSGLPSDRFSAERTGGSVSTLTIQRTQQEDSAVYLCASSLEAAENTEAFFGQGTRLTVV.

V gene TRBV6-6 combines with J gene TRBJ1-1, with D hard to call. The CDR3 runs 12 residues. Trimming removed 4 bases at V and 7 bases at J, with 10 bases between. Germline V gene sequence: CDR1 MNHNY, CDR2 SVGAGI (reference sequence). CDR3 amino acids: CASSFEGGEAFF. In DNA, the CDR3 is TGTGCCAGCAGTTTTGAGGGAGGTGAAGCTTTCTTT.

The chain carries TRBV15 and TRBJ2-3, with D perhaps matching TRBD2 (7 bases). The V and J ends lost 0 bases and 2 bases respectively, with 15 bases between them. Germline CDR1 LNHNV, CDR2 YYDKDF (reference sequence). This CDR3 has 17 amino acids. In nucleotides, the CDR3 is TGTGCCACCAGCAGAGATAAGGGGGGGCTGGACACAGATACGCAGTATTTT. Translation gives CATSRDKGGLDTDTQYF.

This chain uses TRBV3-1 (or the pseudogene TRBV3-2) with TRBJ1-2, with TRBD1 matching over 11 bases. CDR3 length: 16 amino acids. V was clipped by 2 bases and J by 4 bases; unmatched bases: 6. CDR1 and CDR2 (germline): LGHDT, YNNKEL (reference sequence). CDR3 in amino acids: CASSQRGTGGSYGYTF. The DNA for the CDR3 is TGTGCCAGCAGCCAAAGGGGGACAGGGGGAAGCTATGGCTACACCTTC.

The chain couples TRBV7-7 to TRBJ1-2, with 10 positions matching TRBD1. V shed 5 bases, J shed 8 bases, and the junction held 5 bases outside the gene matches. CDR1 is SSHAT and CDR2 is FNYEAQ in the germline V gene (reference sequence). This CDR3 comprises 13 residues. The CDR3 loop is CASSPGTGAGYTF. CDR3 DNA: TGTGCCAGCAGCCCCGGGACAGGGGCCGGCTACACCTTC.

The rearrangement joins TRBV28 to TRBJ2-1; 11 bases map to TRBD2. The J segment lost 8 bases and the V segment lost 2 bases, leaving 8 bases of the junction unmatched. CDR1 MDHEN and CDR2 SYDVKM come from the germline V gene. The CDR3 loop spans 16 amino acids. The CDR3: CASSLPTSGSSDEQFF. In DNA, the CDR3 is TGTGCCAGCAGTTTACCAACTAGCGGGAGTAGCGATGAGCAGTTCTTC.

This chain uses TRBV7-8 with TRBJ1-1, with D possibly TRBD1 on 5 matching bases. Germline lookup yields CDR1 SGHVS and CDR2 FQNEAQ. V shed 8 bases and J shed 6 bases, with 13 bases lying between them. The CDR3 is made up of 12 amino acids. Written as DNA, the CDR3 is TGTGCCAGCCGTGGGGCGATCGCTGAAGCTTTCTTT. It specifies CASRGAIAEAFF.

There are many counts of this clone. V gene TRBV10-2 combines with J gene TRBJ2-1, with D perhaps matching TRBD2 (5 bases). The CDR3 has 14 residues. Deletions cut 0 bases from V and 6 bases from J, with 9 bases between. CDR1 and CDR2 (germline): WSHSY, SAAADI. CDR3 amino acids: CASSESTGINEQFF. CDR3 sequence (DNA): TGCGCCAGCAGTGAGTCCACCGGGATCAATGAGCAGTTCTTC.

The chain joins TRBV2 to TRBJ2-1; 12 bases line up with TRBD2. J was trimmed by 2 bases and V by 6 bases; bases with no gene match: 8. Germline loops: CDR1 SNHLY, CDR2 FYNNEI. The CDR3 loop spans 17 amino acids. CDR3 sequence reads: CASREAGTSGPYNEQFF. CDR3 nucleotides: TGTGCCAGCAGGGAGGCCGGGACTAGCGGGCCCTACAATGAGCAGTTCTTC.

As DNA, the CDR3 is TGTGCCAGCACCCAGATTAACTATGGCTACACCTTC. Its translation is CASTQINYGYTF. The J gene is TRBJ1-2, the V gene TRBV28, with D hard to call. The CDR3 covers 12 residues. Germline CDR1 MDHEN, CDR2 SYDVKM. V dropped 7 bases and J dropped 1 base, with 7 bases sitting between them.

The sample holds a few counts of this clone. The chain links TRBV4-3 to TRBJ2-1; 8 positions agree with TRBD2. V shed 1 base and J 0 bases; nucleotides not matched to a gene: 8. The CDR3 spans 18 residues. Per germline, CDR1 LGHNA and CDR2 YSLEER. CDR3 in amino acids: CASSQVPAGVSSYNEQFF. Written as DNA, the CDR3 is TGCGCCAGCAGCCAAGTGCCAGCGGGAGTCTCCTCCTACAATGAGCAGTTCTTC.

The rearrangement uses TRBV5-1 and TRBJ2-1; D perhaps matches TRBD2 (5 bases). V lost 2 bases and J 3 bases, leaving 6 bases between the germline ends. Germline V gives CDR1 SGHRS, CDR2 YFSETQ. The CDR3 is 13 amino acids. For the CDR3, the DNA is TGCGCCAGCAGCTTCACTAGCTACAATGAGCAGTTCTTC. This translates into CASSFTSYNEQFF.

CDR3 nucleotides: TGTGCCAGCAGCTTGGCGGGGATTTATAATTCACCCCTCCACTTT. The encoded protein is CASSLAGIYNSPLHF. The rearrangement joins TRBV5-6 to TRBJ1-6; D unresolved. The length of the CDR3 is 15 residues. With 0 bases removed from V and 4 bases from J, the gap between germline ends came to 8 bases. Germline CDR1 and CDR2: SGHDT and YYEEEE.

The genes are TRBV7-2 and TRBJ2-7; 9 nucleotides agree with TRBD1. CDR1 is SGHTA and CDR2 is FQGNSA in the germline V gene. This CDR3 has 15 residues. V trimming: 2 bases; J trimming: 6 bases; junction bases outside the gene matches: 8. The CDR3 DNA is TGTGCCAGCAGCTTAATGGGGACAGGGTCTGGCGAGCAGTACTTC. Protein product: CASSLMGTGSGEQYF.

As DNA, the CDR3 is TGTGCCAGCAGCTTAAGAGGGTTCGGTGAGCAGTTCTTC. Translation gives CASSLRGFGEQFF. The V gene is TRBV7-9, the J gene TRBJ2-1; D perhaps matches TRBD2 (5 bases). Looked up from germline, CDR1 is SEHNR and CDR2 is FQNEAQ (reference sequence). With 2 bases removed from V and 9 bases from J, the gap between germline ends came to 11 bases. The CDR3 consists of 13 residues.